Below are 8 T cell receptor beta chains sequenced from a single sample in a study of shared clonotypes between healthy human individuals. Naivety among CD8 cells was defined by CD45RO negativity and positive CCR7 selection, thereby excluding terminally differentiated effector memory CD45RA+ cells. The repertoire was sequenced with immunoSEQ multiplex PCR; TCRdb's copy has only in-frame clones and lacks some. Found here are around 1.9 million clones, around 93% of them singletons; the top ten hold 1.7%. The sequenced sample consisted of naive CD8+ T cells from PBMCs. The receptor source for this set is a man younger than 30 in good health. Some clones in this sample may be carry-over from other donors' samples.

The genes are TRBV5-6 and TRBJ2-2, with D maybe TRBD1 (6 bases). The germline gives CDR1 SGHDT, CDR2 YYEEEE. The CDR3 runs to 17 residues. V gave up 1 base and J gave up 1 base, with 14 bases separating them. The CDR3 protein is CASSLPIHRVNTGELFF. CDR3 in DNA: TGTGCCAGCAGCTTGCCCATACACAGGGTGAACACCGGGGAGCTGTTTTTT.

This sequence joins TRBV6-6 and TRBJ1-5; 7 bases align to TRBD1. The V gene end was trimmed by 8 bases and the J gene end by 0 bases; junction bases not matched to a gene: 4. Germline V CDR1 and CDR2: MNHNY, SVGAGI (reference sequence). CDR3 length equals 14 residues. The CDR3 here is CASWTGYSNQPQHF. The CDR3 DNA sequence: TGTGCCAGCTGGACAGGTTATAGCAATCAGCCCCAGCATTTT.

As concerns this clone: The identical CDR3 is also encoded by other nucleotide sequences in the sample. The chain employs TRBV5-1 and TRBJ1-1, with 10 positions matching TRBD1. The CDR3 extends over 17 amino acids. Germline CDR1 is SGHRS and CDR2 is YFSETQ. V shed 0 bases, J shed 0 bases, and the junction held 5 bases outside the gene matches. CDR3: CASSLGVGQGMNTEAFF. The CDR3 region has the DNA TGCGCCAGCAGCTTGGGCGTGGGACAGGGGATGAACACTGAAGCTTTCTTT.

The chain joins TRBV19 to TRBJ2-1, with TRBD2 identical over 11 bases. Germline V gene lookup returns CDR1 LNHDA and CDR2 SQIVND (reference sequence). Trimming removed 4 bases from V and 6 bases from J; junction bases left unmatched: 8. This CDR3 is 16 amino acids long. CDR3 residues: CASSTDEGTSGNEQFF. The CDR3 DNA is TGTGCCAGTAGTACGGACGAAGGGACTAGCGGCAATGAGCAGTTCTTC. The complete variable domain, with remaining parts taken from reference TRBV19 and TRBJ2-1, reads DGGITQSPKYLFRKEGQNVTLSCEQNLNHDAMYWYRQDPGQGLRLIYYSQIVNDFQKGDIAEGYSVSREKKESFPLTVTSAQKNPTAFYLCASSTDEGTSGNEQFFGPGTRLTVL.

The chain couples TRBV19 to TRBJ2-3; no clear D. From germline, CDR1 is LNHDA and CDR2 SQIVND (reference sequence). This CDR3 comprises 13 residues. Trimming left V 4 bases short and J 1 base short, with 6 bases between. CDR3 residues: CASSRHGTDTQYF. The CDR3 DNA sequence: TGTGCCAGTAGTAGACACGGCACAGATACGCAGTATTTT.

With respect to this clone: Other DNA variants within this sample encode the same CDR3. V usage is TRBV28 and J usage is TRBJ2-1; 9 positions match TRBD2. V lost 6 bases, J lost 1 base, and 4 bases stayed unmatched. The CDR3 is 15 residues long. The V gene's germline CDR1 is MDHEN and CDR2 SYDVKM. CDR3 residues: CASSLGLASYNEQFF. Here the CDR3 DNA reads TGTGCCAGCAGCCTCGGACTAGCGTCCTACAATGAGCAGTTCTTC.

This chain joins TRBV6-6 and TRBJ2-1; TRBD2 matches at 12 bases. The CDR3 covers 15 residues. Germline lookup yields CDR1 MNHNY and CDR2 SVGAGI (reference sequence). J lost 8 bases, V lost 11 bases, and 13 bases had no gene match. DNA of the CDR3: TGTGCCGTCGCGCAACTAGCGGGAGGCCGAGATGAGCAGTTCTTC. Protein product: CAVAQLAGGRDEQFF.

This clone was found once. CDR3 bases: TGTGCCAGCAGCTTAGGCCTAAGACTAGCGGGAAAAGAGACCCAGTACTTC. Translated, it gives CASSLGLRLAGKETQYF. This chain connects TRBV13 to TRBJ2-5, with 11 bases that match TRBD2. Germline values: CDR1 PRHDT, CDR2 FYEKMQ (reference sequence). CDR3 length equals 17 residues. V was pared by 0 bases and J by 3 bases, with 6 bases of the junction left unmatched.